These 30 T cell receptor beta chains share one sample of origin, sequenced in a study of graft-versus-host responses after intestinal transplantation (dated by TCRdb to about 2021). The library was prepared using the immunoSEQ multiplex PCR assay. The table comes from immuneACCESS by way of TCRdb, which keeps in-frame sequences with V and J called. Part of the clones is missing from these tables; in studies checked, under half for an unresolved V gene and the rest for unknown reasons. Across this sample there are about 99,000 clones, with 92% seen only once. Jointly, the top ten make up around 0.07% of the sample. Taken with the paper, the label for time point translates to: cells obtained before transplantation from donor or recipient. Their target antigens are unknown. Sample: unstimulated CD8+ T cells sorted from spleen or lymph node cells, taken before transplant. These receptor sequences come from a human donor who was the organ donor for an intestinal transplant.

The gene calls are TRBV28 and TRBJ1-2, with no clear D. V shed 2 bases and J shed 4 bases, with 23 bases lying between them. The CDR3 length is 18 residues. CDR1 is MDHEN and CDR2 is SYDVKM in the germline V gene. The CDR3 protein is CASSLLELIPPVPYGYTF. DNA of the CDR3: TGTGCCAGCAGTTTACTCGAACTCATCCCTCCCGTACCCTATGGCTACACCTTC.

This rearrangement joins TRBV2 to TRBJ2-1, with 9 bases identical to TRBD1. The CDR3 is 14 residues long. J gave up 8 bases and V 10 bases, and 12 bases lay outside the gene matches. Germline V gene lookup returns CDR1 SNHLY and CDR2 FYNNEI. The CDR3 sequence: CAIPGTGKSHEQFF. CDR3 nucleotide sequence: TGTGCCATACCCGGGACAGGGAAGAGCCATGAGCAGTTCTTC.

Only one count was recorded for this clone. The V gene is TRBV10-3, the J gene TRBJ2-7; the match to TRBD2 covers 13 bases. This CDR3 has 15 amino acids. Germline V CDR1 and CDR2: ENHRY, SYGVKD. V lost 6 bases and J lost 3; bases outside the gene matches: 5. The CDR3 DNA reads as TGTGCCATCAGCGGACTAGCGGGAGACGTCTACGAGCAGTACTTC. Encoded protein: CAISGLAGDVYEQYF.

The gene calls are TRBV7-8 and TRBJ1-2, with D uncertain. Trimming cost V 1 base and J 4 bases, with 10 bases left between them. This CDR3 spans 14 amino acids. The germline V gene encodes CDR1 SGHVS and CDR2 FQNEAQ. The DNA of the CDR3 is TGTGCCAGCAGCTTAGATACAGTCGGCTATGGCTACACCTTC. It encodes CASSLDTVGYGYTF. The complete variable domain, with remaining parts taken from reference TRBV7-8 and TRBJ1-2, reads GAGVSQSPRYKVAKRGQDVALRCDPISGHVSLFWYQQALGQGPEFLTYFQNEAQLDKSGLPSDRFFAERPEGSVSTLKIQRTQQEDSAVYLCASSLDTVGYGYTFGSGTRLTVV.

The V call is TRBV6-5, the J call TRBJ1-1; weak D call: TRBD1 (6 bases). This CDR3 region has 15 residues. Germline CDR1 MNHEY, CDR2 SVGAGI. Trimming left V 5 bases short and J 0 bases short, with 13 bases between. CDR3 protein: CASSLSGALNTEAFF. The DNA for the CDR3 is TGTGCCAGCAGTCTCTCAGGGGCACTGAACACTGAAGCTTTCTTT.

Here the CDR3 reads CASSPRTGRTYEQYF. The CDR3 DNA reads as TGTGCCAGCAGTCCACGGACAGGGAGGACGTACGAGCAGTACTTC. The rearrangement uses TRBV28 and TRBJ2-7, with TRBD1 identical over 8 bases. Germline V lookup: CDR1 MDHEN, CDR2 SYDVKM. CDR3 length: 15 residues. The junction had 10 bases not matched to a gene; V was cut back by 5 bases and J by 4 bases.

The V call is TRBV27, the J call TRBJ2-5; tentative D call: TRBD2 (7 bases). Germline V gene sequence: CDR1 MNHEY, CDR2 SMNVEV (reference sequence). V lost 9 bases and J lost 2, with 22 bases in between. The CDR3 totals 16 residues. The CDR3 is CASQAGHTSKQETQYF. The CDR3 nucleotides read TGTGCCAGTCAAGCGGGACACACATCCAAACAAGAGACCCAGTACTTC.

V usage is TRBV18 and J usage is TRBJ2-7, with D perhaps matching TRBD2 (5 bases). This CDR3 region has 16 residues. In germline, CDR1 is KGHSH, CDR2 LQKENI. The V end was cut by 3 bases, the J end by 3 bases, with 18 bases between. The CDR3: CASSPPLAGRHYEQYF. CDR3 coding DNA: TGTGCCAGCTCACCCCCGCTTGCGGGCCGTCACTACGAGCAGTACTTC. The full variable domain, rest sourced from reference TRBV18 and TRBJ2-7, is NAGVMQNPRHLVRRRGQEARLRCSPMKGHSHVYWYRQLPEEGLKFMVYLQKENIIDESGMPKERFSAEFPKEGPSILRIQQVVRGDSAAYFCASSPPLAGRHYEQYFGPGTRLTVT.

CDR3 sequence (DNA): TGTGCCAGCAGTGGAGAACAGGGGGATATCTACGAGCAGTACTTC. It encodes CASSGEQGDIYEQYF. The chain couples TRBV6-1 to TRBJ2-5; 8 bases agree with TRBD1. The J call may be mistaken, given a closer DNA end match to TRBJ2-7. CDR1 is MNHNS and CDR2 is SASEGT in the germline V gene. The CDR3 covers 15 residues.

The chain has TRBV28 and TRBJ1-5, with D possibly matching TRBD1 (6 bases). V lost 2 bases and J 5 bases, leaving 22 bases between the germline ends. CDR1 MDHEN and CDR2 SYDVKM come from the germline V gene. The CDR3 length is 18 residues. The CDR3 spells CASSLAYLDRRQDQPQHF. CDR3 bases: TGTGCCAGCAGTTTAGCTTATCTGGACAGACGGCAGGATCAGCCCCAGCATTTT. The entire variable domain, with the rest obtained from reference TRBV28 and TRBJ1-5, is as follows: DVKVTQSSRYLVKRTGEKVFLECVQDMDHENMFWYRQDPGLGLRLIYFSYDVKMKEKGDIPEGYSVSREKKERFSLILESASTNQTSMYLCASSLAYLDRRQDQPQHFGDGTRLSIL.

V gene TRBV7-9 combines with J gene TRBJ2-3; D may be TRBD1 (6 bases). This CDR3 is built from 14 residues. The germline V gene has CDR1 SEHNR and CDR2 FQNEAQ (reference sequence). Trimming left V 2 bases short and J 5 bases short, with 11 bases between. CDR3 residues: CASSLRDTRDTQYF. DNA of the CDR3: TGTGCCAGCAGCTTAAGGGACACCAGAGATACGCAGTATTTT.

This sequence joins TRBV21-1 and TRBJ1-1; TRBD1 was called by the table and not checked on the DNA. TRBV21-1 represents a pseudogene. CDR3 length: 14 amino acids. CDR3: CASSAEAGNTEAFF. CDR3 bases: TGTGCCAGCAGCGCAGAAGCAGGTAACACTGAAGCTTTCTTT.

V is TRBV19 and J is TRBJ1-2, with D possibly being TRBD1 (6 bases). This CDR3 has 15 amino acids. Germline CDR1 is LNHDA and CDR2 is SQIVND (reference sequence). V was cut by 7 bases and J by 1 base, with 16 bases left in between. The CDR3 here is CASKRGAQSNYGYTF. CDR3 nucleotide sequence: TGTGCCAGTAAGCGGGGGGCGCAGAGTAACTATGGCTACACCTTC.

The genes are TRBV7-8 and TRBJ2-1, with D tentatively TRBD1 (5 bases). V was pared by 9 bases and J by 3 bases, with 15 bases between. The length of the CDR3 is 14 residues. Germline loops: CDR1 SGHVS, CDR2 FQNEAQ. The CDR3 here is CASQPGSDYNEQFF. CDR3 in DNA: TGTGCCAGTCAGCCAGGGTCCGACTACAATGAGCAGTTCTTC. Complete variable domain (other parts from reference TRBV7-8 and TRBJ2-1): GAGVSQSPRYKVAKRGQDVALRCDPISGHVSLFWYQQALGQGPEFLTYFQNEAQLDKSGLPSDRFFAERPEGSVSTLKIQRTQQEDSAVYLCASQPGSDYNEQFFGPGTRLTVL.

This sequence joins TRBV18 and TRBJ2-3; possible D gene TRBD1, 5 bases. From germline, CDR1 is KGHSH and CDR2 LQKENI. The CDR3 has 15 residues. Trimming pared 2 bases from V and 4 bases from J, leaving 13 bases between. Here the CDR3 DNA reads TGTGCCAGCTCACCAACGACAGACTTTGCAGATACGCAGTATTTT. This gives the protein CASSPTTDFADTQYF.

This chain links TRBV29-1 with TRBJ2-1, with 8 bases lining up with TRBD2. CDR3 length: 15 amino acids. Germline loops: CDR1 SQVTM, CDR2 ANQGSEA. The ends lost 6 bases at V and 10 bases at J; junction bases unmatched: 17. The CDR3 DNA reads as TGCAGCGTGTCAGGAGGAGCGGGGGATAAACTGGAGCAGTTCTTC. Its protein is CSVSGGAGDKLEQFF.

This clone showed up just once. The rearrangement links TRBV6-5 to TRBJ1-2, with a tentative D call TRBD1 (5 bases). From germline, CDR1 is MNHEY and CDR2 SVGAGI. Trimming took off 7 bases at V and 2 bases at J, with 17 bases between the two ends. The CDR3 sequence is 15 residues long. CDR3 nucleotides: TGTGCCAGCACCCCGCGGCAGGGTGGCAACTATGGCTACACCTTC. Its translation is CASTPRQGGNYGYTF.

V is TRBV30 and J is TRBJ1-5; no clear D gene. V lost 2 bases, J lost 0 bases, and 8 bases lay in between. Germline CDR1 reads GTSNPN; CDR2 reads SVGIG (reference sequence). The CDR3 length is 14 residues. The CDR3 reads CAWSLTDSNQPQHF. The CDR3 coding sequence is TGTGCCTGGAGTTTGACTGATAGCAATCAGCCCCAGCATTTT.

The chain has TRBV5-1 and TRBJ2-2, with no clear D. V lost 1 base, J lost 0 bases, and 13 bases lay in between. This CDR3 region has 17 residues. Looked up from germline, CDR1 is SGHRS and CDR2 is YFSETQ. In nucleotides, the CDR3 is TGCGCCAGCAGCTTGTTTAGTCGAAAAGCGAACACCGGGGAGCTGTTTTTT. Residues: CASSLFSRKANTGELFF.

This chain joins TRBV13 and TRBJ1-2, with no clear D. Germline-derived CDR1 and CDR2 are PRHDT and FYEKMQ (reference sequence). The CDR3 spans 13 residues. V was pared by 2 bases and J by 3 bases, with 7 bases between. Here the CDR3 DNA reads TGTGCCAGCAGCTTAATTCCGGACTATGGCTACACCTTC. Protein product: CASSLIPDYGYTF.

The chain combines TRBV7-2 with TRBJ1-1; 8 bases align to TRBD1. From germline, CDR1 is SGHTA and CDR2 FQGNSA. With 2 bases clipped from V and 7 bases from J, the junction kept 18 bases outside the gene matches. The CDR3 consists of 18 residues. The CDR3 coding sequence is TGTGCCAGCAGCTTAACCTGGACAGGGAATTACCTAGGGTTTGAAGCTTTCTTT. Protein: CASSLTWTGNYLGFEAFF.

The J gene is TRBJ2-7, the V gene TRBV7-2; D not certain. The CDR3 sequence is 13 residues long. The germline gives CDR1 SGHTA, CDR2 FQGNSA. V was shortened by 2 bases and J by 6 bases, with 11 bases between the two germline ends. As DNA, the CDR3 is TGTGCCAGCAGCTTATTTTCTGGCTCCGAGCAGTACTTC. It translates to CASSLFSGSEQYF.

The chain's CDR3 is CASSLWTPTGFYGYTF. In DNA form, the CDR3 reads TGTGCCAGCAGTTTATGGACCCCGACAGGGTTCTATGGCTACACCTTC. The chain has TRBV28 and TRBJ1-2; 7 nucleotides align to TRBD1. The CDR3 consists of 16 residues. V was pared by 0 bases and J by 4 bases, with 8 bases of the junction left unmatched. Germline CDR1 is MDHEN and CDR2 is SYDVKM.

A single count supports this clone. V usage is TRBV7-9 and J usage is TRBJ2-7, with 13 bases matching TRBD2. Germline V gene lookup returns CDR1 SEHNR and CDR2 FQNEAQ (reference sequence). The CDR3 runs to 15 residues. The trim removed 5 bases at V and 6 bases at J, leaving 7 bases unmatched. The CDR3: CASSPPTSGGAEQYF. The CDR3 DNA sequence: TGTGCCAGCAGCCCCCCAACTAGCGGGGGGGCCGAGCAGTACTTC. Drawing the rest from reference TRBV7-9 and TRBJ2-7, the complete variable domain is DTGVSQNPRHKITKRGQNVTFRCDPISEHNRLYWYRQTLGQGPEFLTYFQNEAQLEKSRLLSDRFSAERPKGSFSTLEIQRTEQGDSAMYLCASSPPTSGGAEQYFGPGTRLTVT.

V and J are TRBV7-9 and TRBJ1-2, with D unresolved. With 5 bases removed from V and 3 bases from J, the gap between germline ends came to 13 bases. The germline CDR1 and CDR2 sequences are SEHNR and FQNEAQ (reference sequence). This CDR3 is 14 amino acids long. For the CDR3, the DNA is TGTGCCAGCAGCCAAAGTCCGGGGTACTATGGCTACACCTTC. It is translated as CASSQSPGYYGYTF.

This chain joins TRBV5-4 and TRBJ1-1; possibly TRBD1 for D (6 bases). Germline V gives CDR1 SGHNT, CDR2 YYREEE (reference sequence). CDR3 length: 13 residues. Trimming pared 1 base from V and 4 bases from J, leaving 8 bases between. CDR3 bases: TGTGCCAGCAGCTTGAGAGGGGGCACTGAAGCTTTCTTT. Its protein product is CASSLRGGTEAFF.

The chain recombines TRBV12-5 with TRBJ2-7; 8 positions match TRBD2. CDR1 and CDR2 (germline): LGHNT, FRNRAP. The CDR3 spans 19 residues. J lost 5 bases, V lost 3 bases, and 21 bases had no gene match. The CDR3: CASGLLAGPGIIPWNEQYF. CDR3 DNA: TGTGCTAGTGGTTTATTAGCGGGGCCCGGCATCATCCCATGGAACGAGCAGTACTTC.

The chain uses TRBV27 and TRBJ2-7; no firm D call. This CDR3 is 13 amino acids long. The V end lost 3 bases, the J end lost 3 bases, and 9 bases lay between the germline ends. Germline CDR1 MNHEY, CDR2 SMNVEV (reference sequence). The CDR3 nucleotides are TGTGCCAGCAGTTTGCTCGGCGGCTACGAGCAGTACTTC. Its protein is CASSLLGGYEQYF.

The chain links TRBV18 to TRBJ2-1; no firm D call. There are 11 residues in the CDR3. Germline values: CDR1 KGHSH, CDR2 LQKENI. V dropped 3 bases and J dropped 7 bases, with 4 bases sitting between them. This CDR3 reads CASSPLNEQFF. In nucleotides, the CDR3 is TGTGCCAGCTCACCCCTGAATGAGCAGTTCTTC.

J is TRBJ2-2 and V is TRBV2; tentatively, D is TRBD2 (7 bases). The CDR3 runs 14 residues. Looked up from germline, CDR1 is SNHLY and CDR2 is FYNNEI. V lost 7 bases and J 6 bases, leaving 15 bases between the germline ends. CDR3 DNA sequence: TGTGCCAGCAAGGGGGGGGGTAAGGCCGGGGAGCTGTTTTTT. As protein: CASKGGGKAGELFF.